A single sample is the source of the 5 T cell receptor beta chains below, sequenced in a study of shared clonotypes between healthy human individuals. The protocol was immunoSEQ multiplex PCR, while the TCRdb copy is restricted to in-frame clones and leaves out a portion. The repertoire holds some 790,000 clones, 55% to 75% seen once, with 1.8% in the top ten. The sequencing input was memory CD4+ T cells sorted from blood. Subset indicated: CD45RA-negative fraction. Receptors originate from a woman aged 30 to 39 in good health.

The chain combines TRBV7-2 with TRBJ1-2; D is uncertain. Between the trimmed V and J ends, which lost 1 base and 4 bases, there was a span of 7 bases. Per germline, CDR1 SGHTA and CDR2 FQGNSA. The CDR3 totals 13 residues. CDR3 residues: CASSLESTYGYTF. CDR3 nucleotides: TGTGCCAGCAGCTTAGAGAGCACCTATGGCTACACCTTC. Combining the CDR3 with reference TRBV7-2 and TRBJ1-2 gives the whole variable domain GAGVSQSPSNKVTEKGKDVELRCDPISGHTALYWYRQSLGQGLEFLIYFQGNSAPDKSGLPSDRFSAERTGGSVSTLTIQRTQQEDSAVYLCASSLESTYGYTFGSGTRLTVV.

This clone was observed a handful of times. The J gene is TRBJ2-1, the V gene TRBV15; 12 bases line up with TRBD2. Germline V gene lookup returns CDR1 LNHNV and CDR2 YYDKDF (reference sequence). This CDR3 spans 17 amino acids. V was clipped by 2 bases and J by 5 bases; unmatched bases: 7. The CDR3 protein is CATSRKPGLAGNNEQFF. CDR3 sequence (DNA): TGTGCCACCAGCAGAAAACCCGGACTAGCGGGGAACAATGAGCAGTTCTTC.

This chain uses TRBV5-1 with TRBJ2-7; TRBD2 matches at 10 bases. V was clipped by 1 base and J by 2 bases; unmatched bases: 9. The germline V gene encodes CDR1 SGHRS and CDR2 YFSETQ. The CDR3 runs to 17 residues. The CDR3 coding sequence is TGCGCCAGCAGCTTGACGGCTAGCGGGAGTCGGACCTACGAGCAGTACTTC. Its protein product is CASSLTASGSRTYEQYF.

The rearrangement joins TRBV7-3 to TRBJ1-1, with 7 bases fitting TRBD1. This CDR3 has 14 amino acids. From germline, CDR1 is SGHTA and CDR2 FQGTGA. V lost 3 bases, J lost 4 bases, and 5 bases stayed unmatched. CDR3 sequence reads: CASSFRQGVTEAFF. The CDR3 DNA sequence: TGTGCCAGCAGCTTCCGACAGGGTGTCACTGAAGCTTTCTTT. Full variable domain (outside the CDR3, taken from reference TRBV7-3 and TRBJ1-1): GAGVSQTPSNKVTEKGKYVELRCDPISGHTALYWYRQSLGQGPEFLIYFQGTGAADDSGLPNDRFFAVRPEGSVSTLKIQRTERGDSAVYLCASSFRQGVTEAFFGQGTRLTVV.

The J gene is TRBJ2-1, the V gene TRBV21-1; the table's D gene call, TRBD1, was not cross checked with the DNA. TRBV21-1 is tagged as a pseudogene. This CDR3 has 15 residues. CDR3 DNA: TGTGCCAGCAGCAAAAGGGGCCGCTCCTACAATGAGCAGTTCTTC. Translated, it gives CASSKRGRSYNEQFF.